Below, 5 T cell receptor beta chains from the same sample are listed, as sequenced in a study of blood T cells in healthy people across ages (dated by TCRdb to the mid-2010s). Receptors were amplified or captured by 5' RACE. TCRdb lists the instrument as Illumina HiSeq 2500. A second PCR of roughly 6 to 11 cycles was run with a J-beta primer mix and a sample-barcoded 5' primer. TCRdb took the public reads, trimmed them with fastp at Q25, ran MiXCR for clone calling and kept in-frame beta chains. Every entry covers one CDR3 protein and lists the most common genes and DNA from its rows. This sample comprises some 860,000 distinct CDR3 sequences, 56% of them detected only once. The top ten hold roughly 24% of the sample. Material: blood. These receptors were obtained from a middle-aged man in good health.

The chain carries TRBV20-1 and TRBJ2-3, with 7 nucleotides matching TRBD2. Germline values: CDR1 DFQATT, CDR2 SNEGSKA (reference sequence). This CDR3 has 12 amino acids. CDR3 DNA: TGCGGGGCGGGAGTGGGAGCAGATACGCAGTATTTT. It yields the protein CGAGVGADTQYF.

The chain employs TRBV14 and TRBJ2-3; D not resolved. Germline CDR1 SGHDN, CDR2 FVKESK. The CDR3 covers 12 residues. Trimming shortened V by 4 bases and J by 8 bases, and 10 bases separated the two germline ends. The CDR3 loop is CASSPTYSTQYF. The DNA for the CDR3 is TGTGCCAGCAGCCCCACATACAGTACGCAGTATTTT.

The rearrangement uses TRBV28 and TRBJ2-7, with D possibly matching TRBD2 (6 bases). V was clipped by 6 bases and J by 1 base, with 13 bases between them. Germline-derived CDR1 and CDR2 are MDHEN and SYDVKM. CDR3 length: 14 amino acids. The CDR3 protein is CASRGGAVSYEQYF. In DNA form, the CDR3 reads TGTGCCAGCAGGGGCGGGGCAGTGTCCTACGAGCAGTACTTC.

The chain couples TRBV5-1 to TRBJ2-4, with TRBD1 matching over 7 bases. From germline, CDR1 is SGHRS and CDR2 YFSETQ. V gave up 4 bases and J gave up 15 bases; unmatched junction bases: 10. This CDR3 is built from 12 residues. CDR3 sequence (DNA): TGCGCCAGCAGCCGTGACAGGGTTGACCTGTACTTC. Amino acid sequence: CASSRDRVDLYF.

The J gene is TRBJ2-5, the V gene TRBV29-1, with 10 nucleotides matching TRBD1. The CDR3 contains 13 residues. Germline V CDR1 and CDR2: SQVTM, ANQGSEA. The V segment lost 6 bases and the J segment 2 bases; nucleotides outside the gene matches: 3. CDR3 DNA: TGCAGCGTGGGACAGGGGCAACAAGAGACCCAGTACTTC. This translates into CSVGQGQQETQYF.